One sample yielded the 16 T cell receptor beta chains listed below, sequenced in a study of blood T cell repertoires in COVID-19. The method was immunoSEQ multiplex PCR; TCRdb's version includes in-frame clones alone and lacks a portion of them. Of approximately 25,000 clones in the sample, approximately 72% were seen once. The sequenced sample was peripheral blood. Every receptor here comes from a woman older than 75 with acute or convalescent COVID-19.

V and J are TRBV5-5 and TRBJ1-5; possibly TRBD1 for D (5 bases). This CDR3 comprises 15 residues. Trimming left V 0 bases short and J 6 bases short, with 13 bases between. CDR1 and CDR2 (germline): SGHKS, YYEKEE (reference sequence). The DNA of the CDR3 is TGTGCCAGCAGCTTGGGTTTTGGGGGGTCTCAGCCCCAGCATTTT. As protein: CASSLGFGGSQPQHF.

The chain employs TRBV3-1 (or the pseudogene TRBV3-2) and TRBJ2-7, with D perhaps TRBD1 (5 bases). Between the trimmed V and J ends, which lost 0 bases and 4 bases, there was a span of 13 bases. CDR3 length equals 15 residues. Per the germline V gene, CDR1 is LGHDT and CDR2 is YNNKEL (reference sequence). CDR3 DNA: TGTGCCAGCAGCCAAGATCCAGGGAACCCTTACGAGCAGTACTTC. Its protein product is CASSQDPGNPYEQYF.

This clone has a handful of counts. The chain joins TRBV29-1 to TRBJ2-5, with 11 bases matching TRBD2. The CDR3 covers 14 residues. Looked up from germline, CDR1 is SQVTM and CDR2 is ANQGSEA. V lost 4 bases and J lost 5; bases outside the gene matches: 6. The CDR3, as DNA: TGCAGCGTTGCACTAGCGGGGGCCGTGGAGACCCAGTACTTC. It is translated as CSVALAGAVETQYF.

This chain joins TRBV7-9 and TRBJ1-2; no firm D call. The germline CDR1 and CDR2 sequences are SEHNR and FQNEAQ (reference sequence). Trimming cost V 5 bases and J 9 bases, with 16 bases left between them. This CDR3 has 13 residues. As DNA, the CDR3 is TGTGCCAGCAGCAGCGAGCGGGGAAGTAGCTACACCTTC. It codes for CASSSERGSSYTF.

The chain uses TRBV5-1 and TRBJ1-2; D gene ambiguous. Trimming cost V 2 bases and J 4 bases, with 6 bases left between them. This CDR3 contains 12 residues. In germline, CDR1 is SGHRS, CDR2 YFSETQ. The DNA of the CDR3 is TGCGCCAGCAGCTTCGAGAGCTATGGCTACACCTTC. It yields the protein CASSFESYGYTF.

This clone was detected a few times. The V and J genes are TRBV12-3 or TRBV12-4 and TRBJ2-3; TRBD2 aligns across 7 bases. V was pared by 7 bases and J by 9 bases, with 4 bases of the junction left unmatched. This CDR3 is built from 11 residues. CDR3 region: CASTLRETQYF. The CDR3 nucleotides read TGTGCCAGCACCCTGCGGGAGACGCAGTATTTT.

The chain links TRBV28 to TRBJ2-6; TRBD1 might be the D (6 bases). CDR1 is MDHEN, CDR2 SYDVKM, per germline. The CDR3 spans 16 residues. Trimming shortened V by 3 bases and J by 2 bases, and 11 bases separated the two germline ends. The CDR3 loop is CASSLNRGTGANVLTF. The CDR3 DNA is TGTGCCAGCAGTTTGAATAGGGGGACTGGGGCCAACGTCCTGACTTTC.

In this sample, this clone turned up once. The chain uses TRBV18 and TRBJ1-6; the match to TRBD1 covers 8 bases. The junction had 2 bases not matched to a gene; V was cut back by 3 bases and J by 4 bases. The CDR3 has 15 amino acids. The germline V gene has CDR1 KGHSH and CDR2 LQKENI. The CDR3 reads CASSPQGAYNSPLHF. The DNA for the CDR3 is TGTGCCAGCTCACCGCAGGGGGCTTATAATTCACCCCTCCACTTT. The complete variable domain, with remaining parts taken from reference TRBV18 and TRBJ1-6, reads NAGVMQNPRHLVRRRGQEARLRCSPMKGHSHVYWYRQLPEEGLKFMVYLQKENIIDESGMPKERFSAEFPKEGPSILRIQQVVRGDSAAYFCASSPQGAYNSPLHFGNGTRLTVT.

The CDR3 protein is CASSVAGRAITGELFF. The DNA for the CDR3 is TGTGCCAGCAGCGTAGCCGGCAGGGCGATCACCGGGGAGCTGTTTTTT. The gene calls are TRBV9 and TRBJ2-2, with D possibly being TRBD1 (5 bases). CDR1 is SGDLS and CDR2 is YYNGEE in the germline V gene. The V gene lost 0 bases and the J gene lost 4 bases, with 13 bases spanning the gap. The CDR3 totals 16 residues.

V gene TRBV25-1 combines with J gene TRBJ2-7; TRBD1 is a possible D gene (6 bases). The V gene lost 5 bases and the J gene lost 3 bases, with 14 bases spanning the gap. CDR3 size: 14 residues. Per germline, CDR1 MGHDK and CDR2 SYGVNS. The CDR3 DNA sequence: TGTGCCAGCAGTCGTAGCCAGGGGTACTACGAGCAGTACTTC. It yields the protein CASSRSQGYYEQYF.

The chain combines TRBV5-1 with TRBJ2-7; TRBD1 might be the D (6 bases). Germline lookup yields CDR1 SGHRS and CDR2 YFSETQ. This CDR3 has 16 amino acids. Trimming removed 0 bases from V and 0 bases from J, with 13 bases in between. This chain's CDR3 is CASSLAPAGDSYEQYF. As DNA, the CDR3 is TGCGCCAGCAGCTTGGCCCCAGCAGGGGACTCCTACGAGCAGTACTTC.

V gene TRBV6-5 combines with J gene TRBJ2-3; no reliable D call. Trimming left V 8 bases short and J 1 base short, with 10 bases between. There are 13 residues in the CDR3. CDR1 and CDR2 from the germline V gene are MNHEY and SVGAGI. The chain's CDR3 is CASETPGTDTQYF. CDR3 coding DNA: TGTGCCAGCGAAACGCCGGGCACAGATACGCAGTATTTT.

This clone was picked up a small number of times. The V and J genes are TRBV5-1 and TRBJ2-7; a weak D match, TRBD1 (6 bases). CDR1 and CDR2 (germline): SGHRS, YFSETQ. V was cut by 4 bases and J by 3 bases, with 14 bases left in between. The CDR3 is 14 residues long. The CDR3 region has the DNA TGCGCCAGCAGCCTAATCGACAGGAACTACGAGCAGTACTTC. This translates into CASSLIDRNYEQYF.

The rearrangement uses TRBV7-2 and TRBJ2-2, with D tentatively TRBD1 (7 bases). Trimming stripped 8 bases from V and 0 bases from J, with 13 bases between. CDR1 and CDR2 (germline): SGHTA, FQGNSA. The CDR3 runs to 15 residues. The CDR3 coding sequence is TGTGCCAGCCGGGCGGGACAGACGAACACCGGGGAGCTGTTTTTT. The encoded protein is CASRAGQTNTGELFF.

V gene TRBV5-1 combines with J gene TRBJ1-6; D not resolved. The V end was cut by 3 bases, the J end by 8 bases, with 15 bases between. Germline values: CDR1 SGHRS, CDR2 YFSETQ. The CDR3 is 15 amino acids. The CDR3 sequence: CASSSGGPIDSPLHF. Here the CDR3 DNA reads TGCGCCAGCAGCTCCGGTGGGCCGATCGATTCACCCCTCCACTTT.

The chain couples TRBV9 to TRBJ1-4; 8 nucleotides line up with TRBD1. Unmatched junction bases numbered 12, after V lost 4 bases and J lost 7 bases. CDR1 and CDR2 (germline): SGDLS, YYNGEE. The CDR3 totals 16 residues. CDR3 amino acids: CASSLLSGGMGEKLFF. The CDR3 DNA is TGTGCCAGCAGCCTTCTTTCAGGGGGCATGGGTGAAAAACTGTTTTTT.